This record looks at one T cell receptor beta chain sequence and its context. Its specificity is unknown. The sample belongs to a study of CD8+ T cells in alopecia areata. General observations from the study: Among patients, TCR sharing was less clear than in mice, a difference possibly due in part to HLA diversity in the patient population.

The CDR3 covers 14 residues. Germline V gene data show CDR1 as MDHEN and CDR2 as SYDVKM. The V end was cut by 6 bases, the J end by 0 bases, with 12 bases between. It was cDNA, reverse transcribed from extracted RNA, that served as the sequencing template. Here immunoSEQ multiplex PCR was the method, and the copy in TCRdb shows in-frame clones only, minus some. Among 110,000 or so clones listed, 35% to 45% were seen once. This sequence originates from a human donor with alopecia areata. Sequencing used CD4+ T cells sorted from blood. The V call is TRBV28, the J call TRBJ2-7; D possibly matches TRBD1 or TRBD2 (5 bases each). DNA of the CDR3: TGTGCCAGCAGGCAGTCGGGGCGCTCCTACGAGCAGTACTTC. Amino acids: CASRQSGRSYEQYF.